This TCR beta chain was observed in a study of T cell responses to AZD1222 COVID-19 vaccine. Sequenced by immunoSEQ multiplex PCR; TCRdb stores in-frame clones only, minus some. The data contain about 160,000 clones, 90% to 95% of them singletons. Trimming left V 3 bases short and J 2 bases short, with 14 bases between. Germline loops: CDR1 SGHVS, CDR2 FQNEAQ. There are 16 residues in the CDR3. The chain uses TRBV7-8 and TRBJ2-1; weak D call: TRBD1 (5 bases). Sequencing used peripheral blood, obtained 28 days after the second AZD1222 dose. The TCR sequence derives from an adult who received the AZD1222 COVID-19 vaccine. In DNA, the CDR3 is TGTGCCAGCAGCTTTCAGGGCAAGATCCCCTACAATGAGCAGTTCTTC. Encoded protein: CASSFQGKIPYNEQFF.